This T cell receptor beta chain was identified in a study of T-cell reconstitution after alpha-beta-depleted transplantation in children. By share, this clonotype ranks as medium-sized (0.01 to 0.1%). Its antigen is as yet unknown. Germline V gives CDR1 SEHNR, CDR2 FQNEAQ (reference sequence). The germline V and J ends were trimmed by 2 bases and 4 bases, with 4 bases remaining between them. This CDR3 is 12 amino acids long. Whole-study results and caveats: From newly produced T cells came most of the T-cell counts and diversity one year after transplant. As was reported, about two months after transplant, alpha-beta T cells came from several hundred expanded graft clones. Some patients owed their high day-60 TCRbeta diversity to surviving recipient T cells and thymic progenitors.

Library preparation (for TCRbeta) was performed with unique molecular identifiers. TCRdb reprocessed the PCR reads with MiXCR, giving one entry per CDR3 protein. This table holds a few thousand distinct CDR3 sequences, approximately 9.6% found once. The TCR originated in a male patient under 10 years old who had a stem cell transplant for acute lymphoblastic leukemia, so the T cells may come from the graft donor. Specimen: PBMCs, mostly from graft donor cells, collected 180 days after TCRalphabeta/CD19-depleted stem cell transplant. The gene calls are TRBV7-9 and TRBJ2-3; D not certain. The CDR3 region is CASSLLPDTQYF. CDR3 coding DNA: TGTGCCAGCAGCTTATTGCCAGATACGCAGTATTTT.